This T cell receptor (beta chain) originates from a study of blood T cells in healthy people across ages. Combining a sample-barcoded 5' primer with a J-beta primer mix, a second PCR ran for roughly 6 to 12 cycles. TCRdb called the 5' RACE reads again in MiXCR, with one record for every CDR3 protein. The repertoire consists of some 1,000,000 distinct CDR3 sequences, with 20% to 25% occurring once and the leading ten covering less than 0.75%. Each sample used at least 6.5 million PBMCs. Per sample, extraction of total RNA gave at least 5.5 micrograms in every case. The CDR3 spans 15 residues. The germline V and J ends were trimmed by 8 bases and 10 bases, with 24 bases remaining between them. The sample was also linked to a second study, of T cells of mothers and their children. That publication notes: Mothers gave over 8 million TCR beta CDR3 reads each, and children roughly 3 million each.

This chain links TRBV12-3 or TRBV12-4 with TRBJ2-1; no clear D gene. The source is a girl aged 2 to 9 in good health. The specimen was blood. The DNA of the CDR3 is TGTGCCAGCGGAGATTGGTCGTCGGCAAACGACGAGCAGTTCTTC. Protein sequence: CASGDWSSANDEQFF.